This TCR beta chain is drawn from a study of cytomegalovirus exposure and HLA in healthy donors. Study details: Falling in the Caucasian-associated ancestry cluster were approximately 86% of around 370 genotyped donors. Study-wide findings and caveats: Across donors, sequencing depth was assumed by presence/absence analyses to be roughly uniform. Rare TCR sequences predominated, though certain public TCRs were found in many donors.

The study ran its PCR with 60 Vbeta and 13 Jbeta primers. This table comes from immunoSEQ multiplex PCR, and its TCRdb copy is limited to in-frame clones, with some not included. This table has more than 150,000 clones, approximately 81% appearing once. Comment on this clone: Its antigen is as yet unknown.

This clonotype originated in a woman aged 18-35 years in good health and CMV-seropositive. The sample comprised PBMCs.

The DNA of the CDR3 is TGTGCCAGCATCTTCGTTGCGGGGGGGCCTTACGAGCAGTACTTC. Protein sequence: CASIFVAGGPYEQYF. This sequence joins TRBV6-1 and TRBJ2-7; TRBD2 matches 9 bases. Germline CDR1 is MNHNS and CDR2 is SASEGT. The CDR3 spans 15 residues. V lost 7 bases and J lost 4; bases outside the gene matches: 11.